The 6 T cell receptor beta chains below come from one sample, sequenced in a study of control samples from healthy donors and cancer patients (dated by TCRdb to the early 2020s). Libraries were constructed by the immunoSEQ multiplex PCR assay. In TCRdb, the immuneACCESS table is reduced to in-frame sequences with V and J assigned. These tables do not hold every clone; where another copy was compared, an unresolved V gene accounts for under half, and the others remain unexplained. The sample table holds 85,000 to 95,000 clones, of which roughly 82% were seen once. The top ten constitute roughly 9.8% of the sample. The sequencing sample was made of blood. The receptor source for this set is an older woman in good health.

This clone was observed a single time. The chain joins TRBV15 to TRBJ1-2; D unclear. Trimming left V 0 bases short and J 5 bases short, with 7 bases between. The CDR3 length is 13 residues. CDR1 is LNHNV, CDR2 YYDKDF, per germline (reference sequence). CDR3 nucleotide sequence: TGTGCCACCAGCAGAGAGGGCCCTTATGGCTACACCTTC. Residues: CATSREGPYGYTF. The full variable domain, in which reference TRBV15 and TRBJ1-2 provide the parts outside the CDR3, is DAMVIQNPRYQVTQFGKPVTLSCSQTLNHNVMYWYQQKSSQAPKLLFHYYDKDFNNEADTPDNFQSRRPNTSFCFLDIRSPGLGDTAMYLCATSREGPYGYTFGSGTRLTVV.

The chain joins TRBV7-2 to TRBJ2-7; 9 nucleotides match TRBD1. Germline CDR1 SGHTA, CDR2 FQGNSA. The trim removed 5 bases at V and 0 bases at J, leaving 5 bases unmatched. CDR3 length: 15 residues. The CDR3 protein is CASSDRDRASYEQYF. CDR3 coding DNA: TGTGCCAGCAGCGACCGGGACAGGGCCTCCTACGAGCAGTACTTC.

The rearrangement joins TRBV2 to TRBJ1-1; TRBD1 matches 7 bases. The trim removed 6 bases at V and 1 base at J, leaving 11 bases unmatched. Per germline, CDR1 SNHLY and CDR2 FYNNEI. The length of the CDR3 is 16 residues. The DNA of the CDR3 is TGTGCCAGCAGCGGCCCGGTGGGACAGAAGAACACTGAAGCTTTCTTT. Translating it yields CASSGPVGQKNTEAFF. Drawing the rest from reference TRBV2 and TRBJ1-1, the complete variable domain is EPEVTQTPSHQVTQMGQEVILRCVPISNHLYFYWYRQILGQKVEFLVSFYNNEISEKSEIFDDQFSVERPDGSNFTLKIRSTKLEDSAMYFCASSGPVGQKNTEAFFGQGTRLTVV.

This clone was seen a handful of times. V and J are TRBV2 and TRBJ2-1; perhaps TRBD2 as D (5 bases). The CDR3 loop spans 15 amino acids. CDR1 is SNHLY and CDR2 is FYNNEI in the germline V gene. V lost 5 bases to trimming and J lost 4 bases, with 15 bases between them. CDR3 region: CASSLLIGIYNEQFF. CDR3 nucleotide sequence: TGTGCCAGCAGTCTTCTTATCGGGATTTACAATGAGCAGTTCTTC.

The CDR3 loop reads CASSYPLKVSNQPQHF. The CDR3, as DNA: TGTGCCAGCAGTTACCCTCTCAAGGTCTCCAATCAGCCCCAGCATTTT. The chain couples TRBV6-7 to TRBJ1-5; the D is unclear. TRBV6-7 qualifies as an ORF whose function is uncertain. V was clipped by 2 bases and J by 3 bases, with 14 bases between them. The CDR3 is made up of 16 amino acids.

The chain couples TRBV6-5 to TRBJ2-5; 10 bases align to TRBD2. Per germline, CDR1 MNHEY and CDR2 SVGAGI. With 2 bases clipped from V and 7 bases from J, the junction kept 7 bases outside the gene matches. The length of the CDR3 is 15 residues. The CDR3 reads CASSYSTSGEVTQYF. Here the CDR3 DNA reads TGTGCCAGCAGTTACAGCACTAGCGGGGAGGTGACCCAGTACTTC.